The 26 T cell receptor beta chains listed next were all sequenced from one sample in a study of spatial heterogeneity in lung cancer. From the 5' RACE reads, TCRdb called clonotypes with MiXCR, one entry per CDR3 protein. The sample contains around 1,600 distinct CDR3 sequences, around 5% of which appear only once. Sample time point: sample taken at primary tumor resection. This sample comprised normal lung tissue next to the tumor, obtained at surgery. These receptors all stem from a female donor with early-stage non-small cell lung cancer.

This chain joins TRBV10-3 and TRBJ1-5; D unresolved. CDR1 and CDR2 (germline): ENHRY, SYGVKD. The CDR3 covers 12 residues. V gave up 5 bases and J gave up 4 bases, with 6 bases separating them. The CDR3 sequence: CAISTGNQPQHF. CDR3 DNA: TGTGCCATCAGTACGGGGAATCAGCCCCAGCATTTT.

This clonotype qualifies as medium-sized. The rearrangement joins TRBV6-5 to TRBJ2-1; D gene uncertain. The germline V and J ends were trimmed by 3 bases and 8 bases, with 14 bases remaining between them. Germline-derived CDR1 and CDR2 are MNHEY and SVGAGI. The CDR3 runs to 14 residues. Written as DNA, the CDR3 is TGTGCCAGCAGTTATACGTTCGTCGGACATGAGCAGTTCTTC. Its translation: CASSYTFVGHEQFF.

Relative to its sample, this clonotype is large (0.1 to 1%). This chain links TRBV7-2 with TRBJ1-6; D gene ambiguous. The CDR3 sequence is 13 residues long. Per germline, CDR1 SGHTA and CDR2 FQGNSA. The germline V and J ends were trimmed by 4 bases and 7 bases, with 8 bases remaining between them. CDR3: CASSSTTNSPLHF. The CDR3 region has the DNA TGTGCCAGCAGCTCCACGACGAATTCACCCCTCCACTTT.

By share, this clonotype counts as large. This sequence joins TRBV6-1 and TRBJ1-5, with D perhaps TRBD1 (5 bases). This CDR3 is built from 16 residues. The germline gives CDR1 MNHNS, CDR2 SASEGT. Trimming pared 1 base from V and 3 bases from J, leaving 13 bases between. This CDR3 is CASSEGFGQTNQPQHF. In DNA form, the CDR3 reads TGTGCCAGCAGTGAAGGGTTCGGACAAACCAATCAGCCCCAGCATTTT.

This clonotype counts as medium-sized. This chain joins TRBV2 and TRBJ1-1; D not resolved. CDR1 and CDR2 (germline): SNHLY, FYNNEI. This CDR3 comprises 12 residues. Trimming pared 10 bases from V and 1 base from J, leaving 10 bases between. CDR3 nucleotide sequence: TGTGCCACCTCAGACCGGAACACTGAAGCTTTCTTT. As protein: CATSDRNTEAFF.

In this sample, this clonotype is medium-sized. The V call is TRBV19, the J call TRBJ2-2; TRBD1 is a possible D gene (5 bases). This CDR3 spans 16 amino acids. Germline values: CDR1 LNHDA, CDR2 SQIVND (reference sequence). Deletions cut 5 bases from V and 0 bases from J, with 13 bases between. The CDR3 spells CASSPRQNANTGELFF. Here the CDR3 DNA reads TGTGCCAGTAGTCCCCGACAGAACGCGAACACCGGGGAGCTGTTTTTT.

This clonotype qualifies as medium-sized. The CDR3 sequence is CASSIGTGGTQPQHF. CDR3 in DNA: TGTGCCAGTAGTATCGGGACAGGGGGTACTCAGCCCCAGCATTTT. The chain uses TRBV19 and TRBJ1-5, with 11 nucleotides matching TRBD1. Germline V gene data show CDR1 as LNHDA and CDR2 as SQIVND (reference sequence). CDR3 size: 15 residues. The J segment lost 6 bases and the V segment lost 3 bases, leaving 4 bases of the junction unmatched.

In this sample, this clonotype is medium-sized (0.01 to 0.1%). The V and J genes are TRBV7-2 and TRBJ2-7; unclear D gene. CDR1 is SGHTA, CDR2 FQGNSA, per germline. The germline V and J ends were trimmed by 2 bases and 6 bases, with 5 bases remaining between them. This CDR3 comprises 11 residues. In DNA form, the CDR3 reads TGTGCCAGCAGCTTAAAAACCGAGCAGTACTTC. Translation: CASSLKTEQYF.

This clonotype is labeled as medium-sized. V usage is TRBV7-8 and J usage is TRBJ1-2, with D tentatively TRBD1 (5 bases). There are 16 residues in the CDR3. Germline values: CDR1 SGHVS, CDR2 FQNEAQ. Trimming shortened V by 2 bases and J by 0 bases, and 13 bases separated the two germline ends. The CDR3 spells CASSLPDSSSNYGYTF. CDR3 bases: TGTGCCAGCAGCTTACCCGACAGTTCCTCTAACTATGGCTACACCTTC.

Ten or more counts support this clonotype. The V call is TRBV7-9, the J call TRBJ2-1, with 8 nucleotides matching TRBD1. The germline V gene encodes CDR1 SEHNR and CDR2 FQNEAQ (reference sequence). With 6 bases clipped from V and 7 bases from J, the junction kept 11 bases outside the gene matches. The CDR3 runs to 15 residues. The CDR3 loop is CASSSTGGKSNEQFF. Written as DNA, the CDR3 is TGTGCCAGCAGTTCTACAGGGGGAAAAAGTAATGAGCAGTTCTTC.

In this sample, this clonotype turned up many times. The chain carries TRBV20-1 and TRBJ1-1; D gene uncertain. Germline values: CDR1 DFQATT, CDR2 SNEGSKA (reference sequence). This CDR3 comprises 9 residues. DNA for the CDR3: TGCAGCCTCCGTACTGAAGCTTTCTTT. Its translation: CSLRTEAFF.

This clonotype ranks as large. This chain connects TRBV4-2 to TRBJ2-6, with 7 positions matching TRBD2. The CDR3 runs 19 residues. Germline V gives CDR1 LGHNA, CDR2 YNFKEQ. The V segment lost 1 base and the J segment 4 bases; nucleotides outside the gene matches: 13. The CDR3 bases are TGTGCCAGCAGCCAAGGACGGGGGGTCCGATTGCGGGGGGCCAACGTCCTGACTTTC. This codes for CASSQGRGVRLRGANVLTF.

Relative to its sample, this clonotype is large. The chain joins TRBV4-1 to TRBJ2-1, with 8 bases aligning to TRBD1. The CDR3 runs 15 residues. V was clipped by 4 bases and J by 6 bases; unmatched bases: 8. Germline V CDR1 and CDR2: MGHRA, YSYEKL. CDR3: CASSPSADRVNEQFF. For the CDR3, the DNA is TGCGCCAGCAGCCCCTCTGCGGACAGGGTCAATGAGCAGTTCTTC.

This clonotype was seen ten or more times. The chain links TRBV7-9 to TRBJ2-5; 13 bases match TRBD2. This CDR3 comprises 18 residues. In germline, CDR1 is SEHNR, CDR2 FQNEAQ (reference sequence). Trimming cost V 5 bases and J 2 bases; bases outside gene matches: 11. The CDR3 sequence is CASSTPGLAGSSQETQYF. The CDR3 nucleotides are TGTGCCAGCAGCACTCCGGGACTAGCGGGGTCCTCACAAGAGACCCAGTACTTC. Together with reference TRBV7-9 and TRBJ2-5, the CDR3 gives the full variable domain: DTGVSQNPRHKITKRGQNVTFRCDPISEHNRLYWYRQTLGQGPEFLTYFQNEAQLEKSRLLSDRFSAERPKGSFSTLEIQRTEQGDSAMYLCASSTPGLAGSSQETQYFGPGTRLLVL.

In this sample, this clonotype turned up many times. This chain connects TRBV24-1 to TRBJ1-2, with D possibly matching TRBD1 (5 bases). V lost 9 bases, J lost 2 bases, and 9 bases lay in between. Germline values: CDR1 KGHDR, CDR2 SFDVKD. The CDR3 consists of 12 residues. CDR3 nucleotide sequence: TGTGCCACCGGCGGGGGAAACTATGGCTACACCTTC. This encodes CATGGGNYGYTF.

This clonotype qualifies as medium-sized (0.01 to 0.1%). The genes are TRBV28 and TRBJ2-1; 8 positions agree with TRBD1. Per the germline V gene, CDR1 is MDHEN and CDR2 is SYDVKM. This CDR3 is built from 12 residues. With 8 bases clipped from V and 9 bases from J, the junction kept 6 bases outside the gene matches. This CDR3 is CASQGARGEQFF. The CDR3 DNA follows: TGTGCCAGCCAGGGGGCCCGGGGTGAGCAGTTCTTC.

This clonotype is labeled medium-sized. The chain joins TRBV19 to TRBJ1-5; 7 bases are shared with TRBD1. Unmatched junction bases numbered 9, after V lost 5 bases and J lost 2 bases. Per the germline V gene, CDR1 is LNHDA and CDR2 is SQIVND (reference sequence). The CDR3 has 16 residues. The CDR3 is CASSPRQGLGNQPQHF. CDR3 DNA sequence: TGTGCCAGTAGTCCACGACAGGGTCTCGGCAATCAGCCCCAGCATTTT.

In its sample, this clonotype was seen many times. The chain carries TRBV3-1 and TRBJ1-2; D possibly corresponds to TRBD1 (6 bases). Trimming removed 0 bases from V and 8 bases from J, with 16 bases in between. The CDR3 contains 15 residues. Germline lookup yields CDR1 LGHDT and CDR2 YNNKEL (reference sequence). CDR3 in DNA: TGTGCCAGCAGCCAAGAAGACAGGTTCGAGTGGGGCTACACCTTC. This gives the protein CASSQEDRFEWGYTF.

In its sample, this clonotype ranks as medium-sized. The chain uses TRBV7-8 and TRBJ2-3, with D perhaps assigned TRBD1 or TRBD2 (6 bases each). CDR1 and CDR2 from the germline V gene are SGHVS and FQNEAQ. Trimming left V 7 bases short and J 0 bases short, with 11 bases between. CDR3 length: 14 residues. The CDR3 region is CASKRGASTDTQYF. The CDR3 coding sequence is TGTGCCAGCAAAAGGGGGGCTAGCACAGATACGCAGTATTTT.

This clonotype was seen at least ten times. The chain couples TRBV12-3 or TRBV12-4 to TRBJ1-2, with TRBD1 identical over 11 bases. The CDR3 extends over 16 amino acids. After removal of 6 bases from V and 8 bases from J, the junction contained 14 bases not matched to a gene. The DNA for the CDR3 is TGTGCCAGCAGGCAGGACAGGGGGCGAAGGCTGAAGGGCTACACCTTC. The encoded protein is CASRQDRGRRLKGYTF.

This clonotype qualifies as medium-sized. The rearrangement joins TRBV30 to TRBJ2-2; no definite D call. V lost 3 bases to trimming and J lost 7 bases, with 6 bases between them. CDR3 size: 11 residues. The V gene's germline CDR1 is GTSNPN and CDR2 SVGIG (reference sequence). CDR3 residues: CAWSLVGELFF. The DNA of the CDR3 is TGTGCCTGGAGCCTGGTCGGGGAGCTGTTTTTT.

This clonotype was seen many times. The rearrangement joins TRBV12-3 or TRBV12-4 to TRBJ1-4, with TRBD1 matching 7 bases. The V gene end was trimmed by 5 bases and the J gene end by 0 bases; junction bases not matched to a gene: 6. There are 16 residues in the CDR3. CDR3 in DNA: TGTGCCAGCAGTGTCACAGGGGCCGCAACTAATGAAAAACTGTTTTTT. As protein: CASSVTGAATNEKLFF.

The sample holds many counts of this clonotype. J is TRBJ1-1 and V is TRBV18; D is ambiguous. This CDR3 has 14 amino acids. Per germline, CDR1 KGHSH and CDR2 LQKENI. Trimming took off 3 bases at V and 4 bases at J, with 12 bases between the two ends. CDR3 bases: TGTGCCAGCTCACCCGGACCGGCGAGCACTGAAGCTTTCTTT. It encodes CASSPGPASTEAFF.

In its sample, this clonotype ranks as medium-sized. The V call is TRBV7-8, the J call TRBJ1-2; weak D call: TRBD1 (5 bases). The CDR3 covers 14 residues. Germline V lookup: CDR1 SGHVS, CDR2 FQNEAQ. V gave up 4 bases and J gave up 1 base, with 10 bases separating them. CDR3 bases: TGTGCCAGCAGCTCCAGGGTTCTTAACTATGGCTACACCTTC. This translates into CASSSRVLNYGYTF.

This clonotype is medium-sized (0.01 to 0.1%) in the sample. The genes are TRBV19 and TRBJ1-2; 8 bases match TRBD1. Germline CDR1 LNHDA, CDR2 SQIVND (reference sequence). The V gene end was trimmed by 6 bases and the J gene end by 6 bases; junction bases not matched to a gene: 6. The CDR3 spans 13 residues. The CDR3 protein is CASRTTGENGYTF. CDR3 DNA: TGTGCCAGTAGGACGACAGGGGAAAATGGCTACACCTTC.

This clonotype counts as medium-sized (0.01 to 0.1%). The V gene is TRBV7-3, the J gene TRBJ1-5; D is unresolved. Germline loops: CDR1 SGHTA, CDR2 FQGTGA. Trimming cost V 4 bases and J 5 bases, with 9 bases left between them. CDR3 length: 13 amino acids. This CDR3 is CASSSTPDQPQHF. The CDR3, as DNA: TGTGCCAGCAGCTCAACGCCGGATCAGCCCCAGCATTTT.